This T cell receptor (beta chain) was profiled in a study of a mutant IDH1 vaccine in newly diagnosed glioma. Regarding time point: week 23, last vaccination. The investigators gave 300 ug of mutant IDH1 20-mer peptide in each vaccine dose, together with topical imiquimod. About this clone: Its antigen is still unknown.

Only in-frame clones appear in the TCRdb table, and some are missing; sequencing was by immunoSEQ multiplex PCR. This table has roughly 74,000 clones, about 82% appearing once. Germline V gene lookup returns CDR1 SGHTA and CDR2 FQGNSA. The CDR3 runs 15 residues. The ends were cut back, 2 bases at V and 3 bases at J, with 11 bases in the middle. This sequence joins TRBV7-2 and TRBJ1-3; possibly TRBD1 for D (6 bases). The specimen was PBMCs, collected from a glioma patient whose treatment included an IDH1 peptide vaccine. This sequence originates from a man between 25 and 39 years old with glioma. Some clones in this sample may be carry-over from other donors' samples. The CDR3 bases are TGTGCCAGCAGCTTATGGGGGGGCGGTGGAAACACCATATATTTT. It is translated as CASSLWGGGGNTIYF.